The sequence of this TCR beta chain was determined in a study of blood T cell repertoires in COVID-19. As for the study in general: From the United States, Italy and Spain came samples of acute and convalescent COVID-19. Sample material is recorded as cDNA or gDNA derived from T cells, B-cell-depleted T cells, or PBMCs.

Under the authors' procedure: Scientists estimated how many nucleated cells there were by amplifying reference gene primers. Assay used: immunoSEQ multiplex PCR; TCRdb lists only in-frame clones, some missing. The D gene and trimming were derived from the DNA, and the V and J assignments and clone size from that table. Among about 440,000 clones listed, about 89% were seen once. Germline CDR1 and CDR2: SNHLY and FYNNEI. The CDR3 spans 13 residues. J lost 7 bases, V lost 4 bases, and 5 bases had no gene match. This TCR was recovered from a woman in her 30s with acute or convalescent COVID-19. This sequence joins TRBV2 and TRBJ2-5; 8 bases are a match to TRBD2. The sequenced sample was peripheral blood. The CDR3 here is CASSAGGAGTQYF. Here the CDR3 DNA reads TGTGCCAGCAGTGCCGGGGGGGCCGGGACCCAGTACTTC.